The 21 T cell receptor beta chains below were found in one sample sequenced in a study of blood T cell repertoires in COVID-19. The protocol was immunoSEQ multiplex PCR, while the TCRdb copy is restricted to in-frame clones and leaves out a portion. Of about 57,000 clones in the sample, around 90% were seen once. What was sequenced was peripheral blood. The receptors were gathered from a woman aged 80 or over with COVID-19, enrolled during active disease.

V gene TRBV5-4 combines with J gene TRBJ2-3, with a weak D call TRBD2 (6 bases). Trimming pared 4 bases from V and 1 base from J, leaving 19 bases between. The CDR3 covers 17 residues. Germline CDR1 reads SGHNT; CDR2 reads YYREEE (reference sequence). CDR3 nucleotide sequence: TGTGCCAGCAGCCGGAGTGCTAGCGTAGGGGGCACAGATACGCAGTATTTT. This gives the protein CASSRSASVGGTDTQYF.

CDR3 DNA sequence: TGTGCCAGTAGTATAGACCGCGACAGACCCAGGGGCTACACCTTC. The encoded protein is CASSIDRDRPRGYTF. The chain carries TRBV19 and TRBJ1-2; D possibly corresponds to TRBD1 (5 bases). The V gene's germline CDR1 is LNHDA and CDR2 SQIVND (reference sequence). The CDR3 totals 15 residues. V lost 0 bases and J lost 8, with 16 bases in between.

V gene TRBV27 combines with J gene TRBJ1-4; TRBD1 agrees at 8 bases. The CDR3 consists of 15 residues. Germline-derived CDR1 and CDR2 are MNHEY and SMNVEV (reference sequence). Unmatched junction bases numbered 8, after V lost 3 bases and J lost 8 bases. The CDR3 nucleotides are TGTGCCAGCAGTTTGGTGGGGACAGGCAAAGAAAAACTGTTTTTT. It yields the protein CASSLVGTGKEKLFF.

The rearrangement uses TRBV19 and TRBJ1-5; D is possibly TRBD1 (5 bases). Germline CDR1 is LNHDA and CDR2 is SQIVND (reference sequence). This CDR3 has 16 residues. V was trimmed by 7 bases and J by 4 bases, leaving 20 bases between them. CDR3 DNA: TGTGCCAGTAAAGGGGTCGTTGGGTTGCGAAATCAGCCCCAGCATTTT. This encodes CASKGVVGLRNQPQHF.

This clone has just one count. The chain couples TRBV7-2 to TRBJ2-7, with D uncertain. Trimming cost V 2 bases and J 2 bases, with 10 bases left between them. Germline V gene lookup returns CDR1 SGHTA and CDR2 FQGNSA. The CDR3 is 14 residues long. The DNA of the CDR3 is TGTGCCAGCAGCTTACATCAGGTTGCCTACGAGCAGTACTTC. It specifies CASSLHQVAYEQYF.

The chain joins TRBV30 to TRBJ1-6; weak D call: TRBD1 (5 bases). V was clipped by 7 bases and J by 7 bases, with 11 bases between them. This CDR3 spans 12 amino acids. CDR1 is GTSNPN and CDR2 is SVGIG in the germline V gene (reference sequence). The CDR3 nucleotides are TGTGCCTCGGACACTCAAAATTCACCCCTCCACTTT. Translated, it gives CASDTQNSPLHF. Complete variable domain (other parts from reference TRBV30 and TRBJ1-6): SQTIHQWPATLVQPVGSPLSLECTVEGTSNPNLYWYRQAAGRGLQLLFYSVGIGQISSEVPQNLSASRPQDRQFILSSKKLLLSDSGFYLCASDTQNSPLHFGNGTRLTVT.

The J gene is TRBJ1-6, the V gene TRBV12-3 or TRBV12-4; 8 bases fit TRBD1. The CDR3 is 13 residues long. The junction had 5 bases not matched to a gene; V was cut back by 6 bases and J by 10 bases. Here the CDR3 DNA reads TGTGCCAGCAGCTCAGGGGGCTGGTCACCCCTCCACTTT. Amino acid sequence: CASSSGGWSPLHF.

The chain employs TRBV18 and TRBJ2-7; 9 bases are a match to TRBD1. Germline V lookup: CDR1 KGHSH, CDR2 LQKENI. V shed 6 bases and J 7 bases; nucleotides not matched to a gene: 16. The CDR3 spans 16 residues. The CDR3 DNA follows: TGTGCCAGCTCCAGTATGGTACAGGGGGCGGCAAGGGAGCAGTACTTC. The encoded protein is CASSSMVQGAAREQYF.

V gene TRBV20-1 combines with J gene TRBJ2-5, with 8 bases aligning to TRBD2. CDR1 DFQATT and CDR2 SNEGSKA come from the germline V gene (reference sequence). This CDR3 has 15 residues. V lost 3 bases, J lost 2 bases, and 8 bases stayed unmatched. The CDR3 sequence: CSASKAGGKQETQYF. The CDR3 DNA is TGCAGTGCTAGTAAGGCGGGGGGAAAACAAGAGACCCAGTACTTC.

The chain uses TRBV7-2 and TRBJ1-5; D ambiguous. CDR3 size: 15 residues. CDR1 and CDR2 (germline): SGHTA, FQGNSA. V shed 5 bases and J shed 4 bases, with 15 bases lying between them. The CDR3 spells CASSRSEGWNQPQHF. In DNA form, the CDR3 reads TGTGCCAGCAGCCGCTCGGAGGGTTGGAATCAGCCCCAGCATTTT.

In its sample, this clone ranks as medium-sized. The chain couples TRBV6-1 to TRBJ1-2; 12 bases fit TRBD1. The length of the CDR3 is 15 residues. Per germline, CDR1 MNHNS and CDR2 SASEGT. V lost 2 bases to trimming and J lost 13 bases; unmatched junction nucleotides: 11. The CDR3 bases are TGTGCCAGCAGTGAACATCACGGGACAGGGGGCCCTTCCACCTTC. This codes for CASSEHHGTGGPSTF.

This chain uses TRBV6-1 with TRBJ2-7; 8 nucleotides agree with TRBD2. Per the germline V gene, CDR1 is MNHNS and CDR2 is SASEGT. The CDR3 extends over 15 amino acids. V shed 1 base, J shed 2 bases, and the junction held 4 bases outside the gene matches. In DNA, the CDR3 is TGTGCCAGCAGTGAAGGGGGAGCGGGGGCCTACGAGCAGTACTTC. Protein sequence: CASSEGGAGAYEQYF.

The J gene is TRBJ1-1, the V gene TRBV27, with D perhaps TRBD1 (5 bases). V lost 2 bases, J lost 11 bases, and 15 bases lay in between. The CDR3 is 13 amino acids. The germline CDR1 and CDR2 sequences are MNHEY and SMNVEV (reference sequence). CDR3 coding DNA: TGTGCCAGCAGTTTAGGAATGGGACTAAGGGCTTTCTTT. It specifies CASSLGMGLRAFF.

The V and J genes are TRBV27 and TRBJ1-2; D not resolved. V was pared by 5 bases and J by 7 bases, with 17 bases between. The CDR3 runs 14 residues. From germline, CDR1 is MNHEY and CDR2 SMNVEV (reference sequence). CDR3 loop: CASSLSGNLGGYTF. DNA of the CDR3: TGTGCCAGCAGTCTCTCCGGGAATTTGGGTGGCTACACCTTC.

The chain is built from TRBV5-6 and TRBJ2-5; tentative D call: TRBD1 (6 bases). Germline CDR1 and CDR2: SGHDT and YYEEEE. The V end was cut by 5 bases, the J end by 5 bases, with 13 bases between. This CDR3 region has 13 residues. CDR3 in amino acids: CASRRRQGETQYF. The CDR3 DNA follows: TGTGCCAGCAGGAGAAGGCAGGGGGAGACCCAGTACTTC.

The chain is built from TRBV5-6 and TRBJ1-6, with 10 bases identical to TRBD1. The CDR3 sequence is 17 residues long. The J segment lost 3 bases and the V segment lost 5 bases, leaving 8 bases of the junction unmatched. Germline loops: CDR1 SGHDT, CDR2 YYEEEE. The CDR3 region is CASSHDRDRGYNSPLHF. The CDR3 coding sequence is TGTGCCAGCAGTCATGACAGGGACAGGGGCTATAATTCACCCCTCCACTTT. The variable domain in full, with the rest retrieved from reference TRBV5-6 and TRBJ1-6, is DAGVTQSPTHLIKTRGQQVTLRCSPKSGHDTVSWYQQALGQGPQFIFQYYEEEERQRGNFPDRFSGHQFPNYSSELNVNALLLGDSALYLCASSHDRDRGYNSPLHFGNGTRLTVT.

The chain couples TRBV6-4 to TRBJ2-2, with 7 bases lining up with TRBD2. The CDR3 sequence is 16 residues long. CDR1 is MRHNA, CDR2 SNTAGT, per germline. The V segment lost 6 bases and the J segment 6 bases; nucleotides outside the gene matches: 13. The CDR3 DNA is TGTGCCAGCAGCCCGACGAGAAGACTAGCCCCCGGGGAGCTGTTTTTT. It specifies CASSPTRRLAPGELFF.

The chain uses TRBV19 and TRBJ1-2, with 9 bases lining up with TRBD1. Germline V gene data show CDR1 as LNHDA and CDR2 as SQIVND (reference sequence). V was pared by 7 bases and J by 6 bases, with 9 bases of the junction left unmatched. CDR3 size: 14 residues. CDR3 coding DNA: TGTGCCAGTAAACCGGGGGACAGGGATAATGGCTACACCTTC. The encoded protein is CASKPGDRDNGYTF.

The chain uses TRBV12-5 and TRBJ1-1; D unresolved. Trimming removed 5 bases at V and 2 bases at J, with 12 bases between. In germline, CDR1 is LGHNT, CDR2 FRNRAP. The CDR3 is made up of 14 amino acids. This CDR3 reads CASGRFILNTEAFF. DNA for the CDR3: TGTGCTAGTGGTCGATTCATCCTAAACACTGAAGCTTTCTTT.

The chain links TRBV6-2 or TRBV6-3 to TRBJ1-5; D unresolved. CDR1 and CDR2 from the germline V gene are MNHEY and SVGEGT. The length of the CDR3 is 15 residues. Trimming pared 2 bases from V and 1 base from J, leaving 9 bases between. The CDR3 sequence is CASSYAAVSNQPQHF. CDR3 DNA sequence: TGTGCCAGCAGTTACGCGGCGGTGAGCAATCAGCCCCAGCATTTT.

The chain combines TRBV5-1 with TRBJ1-1, with D perhaps TRBD1 (5 bases). CDR1 and CDR2 (germline): SGHRS, YFSETQ. The germline V and J ends were trimmed by 0 bases and 1 base, with 13 bases remaining between them. This CDR3 has 16 residues. The CDR3 DNA reads as TGCGCCAGCAGCTTGGGGCCCCTGCAGGGGAACACTGAAGCTTTCTTT. Amino acids: CASSLGPLQGNTEAFF.